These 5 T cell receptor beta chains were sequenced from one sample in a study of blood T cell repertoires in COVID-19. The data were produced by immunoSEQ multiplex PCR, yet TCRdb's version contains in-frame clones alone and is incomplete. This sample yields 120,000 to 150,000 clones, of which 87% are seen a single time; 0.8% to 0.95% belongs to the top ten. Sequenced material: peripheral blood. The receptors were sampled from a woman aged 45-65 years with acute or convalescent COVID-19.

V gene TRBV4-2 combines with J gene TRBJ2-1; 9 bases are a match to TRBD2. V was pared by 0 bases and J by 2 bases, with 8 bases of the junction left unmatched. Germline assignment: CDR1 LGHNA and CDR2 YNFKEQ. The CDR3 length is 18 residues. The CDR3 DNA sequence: TGTGCCAGCAGCCAAGATCTTCGCGGACTAGCGACCTACAATGAGCAGTTCTTC. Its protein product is CASSQDLRGLATYNEQFF.

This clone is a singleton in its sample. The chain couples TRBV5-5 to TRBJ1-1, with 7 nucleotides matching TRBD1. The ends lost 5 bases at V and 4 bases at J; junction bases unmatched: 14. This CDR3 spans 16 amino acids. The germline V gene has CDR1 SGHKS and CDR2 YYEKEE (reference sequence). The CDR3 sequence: CASRITTGASVTEAFF. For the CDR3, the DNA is TGTGCCAGCAGGATCACAACAGGGGCCTCAGTCACTGAAGCTTTCTTT.

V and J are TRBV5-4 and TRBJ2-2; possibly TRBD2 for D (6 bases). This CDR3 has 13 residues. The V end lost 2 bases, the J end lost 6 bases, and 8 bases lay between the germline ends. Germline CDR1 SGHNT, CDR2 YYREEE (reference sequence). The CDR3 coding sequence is TGTGCCAGCAGCTTCAGGGAGGCCGGGGAGCTGTTTTTT. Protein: CASSFREAGELFF.

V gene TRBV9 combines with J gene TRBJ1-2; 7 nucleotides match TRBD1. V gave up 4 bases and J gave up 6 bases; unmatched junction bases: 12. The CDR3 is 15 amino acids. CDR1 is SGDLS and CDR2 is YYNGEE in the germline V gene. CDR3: CASSSQGSTLDGYTF. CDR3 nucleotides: TGTGCCAGCAGCTCACAGGGGTCCACACTGGATGGCTACACCTTC.

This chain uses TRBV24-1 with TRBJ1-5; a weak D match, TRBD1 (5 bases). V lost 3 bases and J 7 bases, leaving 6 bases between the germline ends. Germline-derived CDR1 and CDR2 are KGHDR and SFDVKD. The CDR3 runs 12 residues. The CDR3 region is CATSDGGQPQHF. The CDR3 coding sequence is TGTGCCACCAGTGATGGGGGGCAGCCCCAGCATTTT.